This T cell receptor beta chain was retrieved from a study of type 1 and type 2 diabetes patients. Study-wide results and caveats: Age and gender were not matched between study groups.

The CDR3 is 12 residues long. Germline V gene data show CDR1 as DFQATT and CDR2 as SNEGSKA (reference sequence). Trimming at V came to 0 bases and at J to 6 bases, leaving 1 base not matched to a gene. Donors had no other autoimmune disease or infection in four weeks. PCR was run on genomic DNA. Multiplex PCR with 30 forward and 13 reverse primers amplified the TCR beta CDR3. TCRdb passed the multiplex PCR reads through MiXCR, listing each CDR3 protein once. The profile covers 280,000 or so distinct CDR3 sequences, with more than 40% appearing a single time and approximately 14% taken by the ten largest. There are a few counts of this clonotype. Its target is unknown.

The chain combines TRBV20-1 with TRBJ2-7, with 8 bases aligning to TRBD1. The receptor was isolated from a man in his late teens or twenties with type 2 diabetes. Specimen: peripheral blood mononuclear cells (PBMCs). As DNA, the CDR3 is TGCAGTGCTAGAGATACAGGGGGCGAGCAGTACTTC. Amino acid sequence: CSARDTGGEQYF.